The subject of this entry is one TCR beta chain. Germline lookup yields CDR1 SEHNR and CDR2 FQNEAQ (reference sequence). Trimming took 5 bases from V and 7 from J, leaving 14 bases between them. The CDR3 extends over 13 amino acids. These data belong to a study of blood T cell repertoires in COVID-19. Only in-frame clones appear in the TCRdb table, and some are missing; sequencing was by immunoSEQ multiplex PCR. The top ten clones hold approximately 2.4% of a sample with about 220,000 clones, about 91% of them seen once. This sequence originates from a woman in her 30s with acute COVID-19. This chain connects TRBV7-9 to TRBJ1-1; maybe TRBD1 (6 bases). The sample was PBMCs or T cells enriched from blood (not recorded which). CDR3: CASSPPGQREAFF. The CDR3 coding sequence is TGTGCCAGCAGCCCTCCGGGACAACGTGAAGCTTTCTTT.